This T cell receptor beta chain is drawn from a study of blood T cell repertoires in COVID-19. Libraries were prepared by immunoSEQ multiplex PCR; TCRdb keeps only in-frame clonotypes and omits some of them. The data show 110,000 to 150,000 clones, approximately 85% seen once. The CDR3 contains 16 residues. The germline gives CDR1 SGHRS, CDR2 YFSETQ. J lost 5 bases, V lost 0 bases, and 6 bases had no gene match. The chain combines TRBV5-1 with TRBJ2-2; 8 nucleotides line up with TRBD1. The TCR comes from a man aged 50 to 59 with acute or convalescent COVID-19. The source material was peripheral blood. CDR3 DNA: TGCGCCAGCAGCTTGGGACAGGGGCGGTTGACCGGGGAGCTGTTTTTT. It specifies CASSLGQGRLTGELFF.